This T cell receptor (beta chain) was recovered during a study of T cell repertoires in cytomegalovirus infection. Turning to the study itself: The authors used CMV epitopes that were HLA-C-restricted (recently identified) and HLA-B-restricted (well studied). Shared public TCR beta signatures pointed to both CMV infection and a matching HLA type. Overall study findings and caveats: Across the ex vivo response, the dominant clonotypes were HLA-C-restricted CMV-specific TCR beta clonotypes. Adding up the frequency of public TCR beta families identified people who carried CMV plus the relevant HLA.

Via MiXCR, TCRdb re-called the reads, giving one row per CDR3 protein. This table has fewer than 950,000 distinct CDR3 sequences, approximately 30% appearing once. This clonotype was recorded a few times. What it binds is not known. The CDR3 loop spans 13 amino acids. Trimming removed 2 bases at V and 10 bases at J, with 9 bases between. Germline V gene lookup returns CDR1 MGHDK and CDR2 SYGVNS. The TCR was taken from a human donor in good health (CMV status not recorded). Some clones in this sample may be carry-over from other donors' samples. The chain couples TRBV25-1 to TRBJ1-6; D call uncertain. The material sequenced was cultured CD8+ T cells from PBMCs, taken from culture after CMV antigen stimulation. CDR3 in amino acids: CASSEGINSPLHF. The DNA for the CDR3 is TGTGCCAGCAGTGAAGGGATAAACTCACCCCTCCACTTT.